A single sample gave rise to the 13 T cell receptor beta chains below, sequenced in a study of beta chain features in type 1 diabetes. Expressed TCRB transcripts were sequenced, since all the RNA that had been isolated was reverse transcribed. TCRdb's copy holds only in-frame clones and misses some; the assay was immunoSEQ multiplex PCR. The data contain about 250,000 clones, less than 15% of them singletons. Sequenced: naive CD4+ T cells from blood. These receptors all stem from a woman aged 40 to 50 in good health.

The V gene is TRBV7-9, the J gene TRBJ1-6; TRBD1 is a possible D gene (5 bases). Deletions cut 1 base from V and 10 bases from J, with 8 bases between. This CDR3 region has 13 residues. CDR1 is SEHNR and CDR2 is FQNEAQ in the germline V gene (reference sequence). CDR3 residues: CASSLDRNSPLHF. The CDR3 DNA reads TGTGCCAGCAGCTTAGACAGGAACTCACCCCTCCACTTT.

The V gene is TRBV18, the J gene TRBJ2-1; D is ambiguous. Trimming cost V 5 bases and J 7 bases, with 18 bases left between them. CDR3 length equals 15 residues. Germline V gives CDR1 KGHSH, CDR2 LQKENI. The CDR3 spells CASSTRQGRNNEQFF. The CDR3 DNA reads TGTGCCAGCTCAACCAGACAAGGTCGGAATAATGAGCAGTTCTTC. Full variable domain (remainder filled in from reference TRBV18 and TRBJ2-1): NAGVMQNPRHLVRRRGQEARLRCSPMKGHSHVYWYRQLPEEGLKFMVYLQKENIIDESGMPKERFSAEFPKEGPSILRIQQVVRGDSAAYFCASSTRQGRNNEQFFGPGTRLTVL.

This clone has more than one count but fewer than ten. The chain links TRBV7-7 to TRBJ1-5, with D maybe TRBD1 (5 bases). The CDR3 has 16 amino acids. V gave up 1 base and J gave up 0 bases, with 10 bases separating them. Germline V gene lookup returns CDR1 SSHAT and CDR2 FNYEAQ (reference sequence). The CDR3 sequence: CASSLGAGNSNQPQHF. The CDR3 DNA sequence: TGTGCCAGCAGCTTAGGTGCAGGGAATAGCAATCAGCCCCAGCATTTT.

The J gene is TRBJ2-7, the V gene TRBV19; D is unclear. The CDR3 loop spans 15 amino acids. Germline V lookup: CDR1 LNHDA, CDR2 SQIVND (reference sequence). The germline V and J ends were trimmed by 8 bases and 3 bases, with 20 bases remaining between them. The CDR3 reads CASSENWAGIYEQYF. For the CDR3, the DNA is TGTGCCAGTTCTGAGAACTGGGCCGGAATCTACGAGCAGTACTTC.

This clone was seen a few times. The chain couples TRBV5-1 to TRBJ1-6; D is perhaps TRBD1 (6 bases). Trimming took 4 bases from V and 6 from J, leaving 20 bases between them. The CDR3 spans 17 residues. Germline values: CDR1 SGHRS, CDR2 YFSETQ. The CDR3 loop is CASSRDTTGSANSPLHF. CDR3 DNA: TGCGCCAGCAGCAGAGACACCACAGGGTCAGCTAATTCACCCCTCCACTTT.

This clone was detected only a few times. The rearrangement uses TRBV18 and TRBJ2-1, with D maybe TRBD2 (7 bases). The CDR3 extends over 14 amino acids. Trimming shortened V by 0 bases and J by 10 bases, and 13 bases separated the two germline ends. The germline V gene encodes CDR1 KGHSH and CDR2 LQKENI. CDR3 DNA: TGTGCCAGCTCACCACCGGGGGGGGCAATCGAGCAGTTCTTC. It is translated as CASSPPGGAIEQFF.

The DNA of the CDR3 is TGTGCCAGCAGTGGGAGGGGCGGGGACAGGGGCACTGAAGCTTTCTTT. This translates into CASSGRGGDRGTEAFF. The chain joins TRBV6-1 to TRBJ1-1; TRBD1 aligns across 10 bases. The CDR3 has 16 residues. Trimming removed 4 bases from V and 4 bases from J; junction bases left unmatched: 9. CDR1 is MNHNS, CDR2 SASEGT, per germline.

This clone was seen more than once but under ten times. The chain is built from TRBV21-1 and TRBJ1-1; the DNA was not compared with TRBD1, the D call given in the table. TRBV21-1 is a known pseudogene. The CDR3 runs to 14 residues. CDR3 region: CASSKVPQGSVAFF. For the CDR3, the DNA is TGTGCCAGCAGCAAAGTTCCACAGGGGAGCGTAGCTTTCTTT.

This clone turned up a few times. The chain uses TRBV7-2 and TRBJ1-2, with 8 positions matching TRBD1. Germline V CDR1 and CDR2: SGHTA, FQGNSA. The CDR3 is 12 residues long. V trimming: 4 bases; J trimming: 6 bases; junction bases outside the gene matches: 1. The CDR3, as DNA: TGTGCCAGCAGCTCGACAGGGGATGGCTACACCTTC. It translates to CASSSTGDGYTF.

The chain links TRBV5-1 to TRBJ2-7; 7 bases line up with TRBD1. The CDR3 extends over 14 amino acids. Trimming cost V 7 bases and J 0 bases; bases outside gene matches: 7. Germline lookup yields CDR1 SGHRS and CDR2 YFSETQ. For the CDR3, the DNA is TGCGCCAGCTCGGTTACAGGGGCCTCCTACGAGCAGTACTTC. Translation gives CASSVTGASYEQYF. Supplemented by reference TRBV5-1 and TRBJ2-7, the full variable domain reads KAGVTQTPRYLIKTRGQQVTLSCSPISGHRSVSWYQQTPGQGLQFLFEYFSETQRNKGNFPGRFSGRQFSNSRSEMNVSTLELGDSALYLCASSVTGASYEQYFGPGTRLTVT.

The rearrangement joins TRBV6-1 to TRBJ2-5; D may be TRBD2 (6 bases). In germline, CDR1 is MNHNS, CDR2 SASEGT. The CDR3 runs to 16 residues. V was trimmed by 0 bases and J by 5 bases, leaving 16 bases between them. The CDR3 coding sequence is TGTGCCAGCAGTGAAGCGCTGAGGCTAGCGAGGGAGACCCAGTACTTC. This encodes CASSEALRLARETQYF.

This clone was seen only a few times. The rearrangement uses TRBV19 and TRBJ1-2, with D possibly matching TRBD1 (6 bases). V was cut by 9 bases and J by 2 bases, with 13 bases left in between. The length of the CDR3 is 13 residues. CDR1 is LNHDA and CDR2 is SQIVND in the germline V gene (reference sequence). The CDR3 reads CASLRGLNYGYTF. The CDR3 coding sequence is TGTGCCAGCCTGCGGGGGCTAAACTATGGCTACACCTTC. Variable domain in full (rest from reference TRBV19 and TRBJ1-2): DGGITQSPKYLFRKEGQNVTLSCEQNLNHDAMYWYRQDPGQGLRLIYYSQIVNDFQKGDIAEGYSVSREKKESFPLTVTSAQKNPTAFYLCASLRGLNYGYTFGSGTRLTVV.

The chain employs TRBV6-1 and TRBJ1-3; D not resolved. The V end lost 0 bases, the J end lost 4 bases, and 16 bases lay between the germline ends. Germline V gene lookup returns CDR1 MNHNS and CDR2 SASEGT. The length of the CDR3 is 17 residues. The DNA of the CDR3 is TGTGCCAGCAGTGAAGCCGAGGTTTTTGCCCCAGGAAACACCATATATTTT. It translates to CASSEAEVFAPGNTIYF.